These 5 T cell receptor beta chains were all obtained from the same sample, sequenced in a study of shared clonotypes between healthy human individuals. CD8 cells classed as naive were CD45RO-negative and positively selected for CCR7, excluding terminally differentiated effector memory CD45RA+ cells. Assay: immunoSEQ multiplex PCR; the TCRdb copy retains only in-frame clones and omits some. This sample has about 800,000 clones, with 96% found just once. Sequencing used naive CD8+ T cells sorted from blood. The receptors stem from a man younger than 40 in good health.

This chain uses TRBV5-1 with TRBJ2-7; 7 bases map to TRBD2. Losses at the gene ends were 0 bases for V and 0 bases for J; bases not matched to a gene: 6. The length of the CDR3 is 16 residues. From germline, CDR1 is SGHRS and CDR2 YFSETQ. The CDR3 DNA follows: TGCGCCAGCAGCTTGGTAGGACTAGGGGTCTCCTACGAGCAGTACTTC. This translates into CASSLVGLGVSYEQYF.

The CDR3 here is CASTNRDSYNEQFF. CDR3 sequence (DNA): TGTGCCAGTACGAACAGGGACTCATACAATGAGCAGTTCTTC. The chain links TRBV19 to TRBJ2-1; D tentatively fits TRBD1 or TRBD2 (6 bases each). The ends were cut back, 7 bases at V and 4 bases at J, with 14 bases in the middle. This CDR3 is 14 amino acids long. The germline V gene encodes CDR1 LNHDA and CDR2 SQIVND (reference sequence).

In DNA form, the CDR3 reads TGTGCCAGCAGTTTATCGAGGGACAGTTCCTACGAGCAGTACTTC. Protein sequence: CASSLSRDSSYEQYF. This chain connects TRBV27 to TRBJ2-7; 7 bases map to TRBD1. Germline loops: CDR1 MNHEY, CDR2 SMNVEV (reference sequence). The junction had 3 bases not matched to a gene; V was cut back by 0 bases and J by 1 base. This CDR3 is built from 15 residues.

This clone was detected only once. This chain links TRBV4-1 with TRBJ2-7; tentative D call: TRBD2 (6 bases). Germline-derived CDR1 and CDR2 are MGHRA and YSYEKL. The CDR3 consists of 15 residues. V was cut by 1 base and J by 0 bases, with 10 bases left in between. This CDR3 reads CASSQVAASSYEQYF. Written as DNA, the CDR3 is TGCGCCAGCAGCCAAGTAGCGGCTAGCTCCTACGAGCAGTACTTC.

This chain joins TRBV6-4 and TRBJ2-7; D assignment may be TRBD1 or TRBD2 (5 bases each). The V gene lost 5 bases and the J gene lost 3 bases, with 11 bases spanning the gap. The CDR3 sequence is 13 residues long. Per germline, CDR1 MRHNA and CDR2 SNTAGT. Here the CDR3 reads CASSSGLGYEQYF. For the CDR3, the DNA is TGTGCCAGCAGTTCGGGGCTAGGCTACGAGCAGTACTTC.